This passage covers 21 T cell receptor beta chains from one sample sequenced in a study of blood T cells in healthy people across ages. The authors ran a second PCR of roughly 6 to 12 cycles using a sample-barcoded 5' primer and a J-beta primer mix. TCRdb re-called the 5' RACE reads with MiXCR, one entry per CDR3 protein. The sample includes 750,000 to 950,000 distinct CDR3 sequences, under 30% of them seen just once. The same data also contributed to another study, on T cells of mothers and their children.

Sample: blood. These receptors were collected from a boy younger than 18 in good health.

The rearrangement joins TRBV10-2 to TRBJ2-7, with D perhaps TRBD1 (5 bases). The DNA end favors TRBJ2-1, so the J call may be wrong. Germline values: CDR1 WSHSY, CDR2 SAAADI. The CDR3 length is 13 residues. CDR3 loop: CASKRQIYNEQFF. CDR3 coding DNA: TGCGCCAGCAAGCGACAGATCTACAATGAGCAGTTCTTC.

The gene calls are TRBV6-2 or TRBV6-3 and TRBJ2-7; D possibly uses TRBD1 or TRBD2 (5 bases each). Deletions cut 2 bases from V and 2 bases from J, with 10 bases between. Germline V gene lookup returns CDR1 MNHEY and CDR2 SVGEGT. The CDR3 consists of 14 residues. As DNA, the CDR3 is TGTGCCAGCAGTTACGGGACGGTAACCTACGAGCAGTACTTC. Its translation is CASSYGTVTYEQYF.

This chain links TRBV27 with TRBJ2-1, with D perhaps TRBD2 (5 bases). The germline V gene has CDR1 MNHEY and CDR2 SMNVEV (reference sequence). This CDR3 contains 17 residues. V was cut by 3 bases and J by 2 bases, with 17 bases left in between. The CDR3 region has the DNA TGTGCCAGCAGTTTCCCCCCCCCTGGGAGCGCCTACAATGAGCAGTTCTTC. Amino acids: CASSFPPPGSAYNEQFF.

The chain recombines TRBV5-4 with TRBJ2-4, with 12 bases aligning to TRBD2. This CDR3 is built from 17 residues. Germline CDR1 is SGHNT and CDR2 is YYREEE (reference sequence). With V trimmed by 0 bases and J by 6 bases, 7 bases remained unmatched. CDR3 loop: CASSLVLAGGYGNIQYF. CDR3 DNA: TGTGCCAGCAGCTTGGTGCTAGCGGGGGGGTATGGAAACATTCAGTACTTC. Full variable domain (rest looked up from reference TRBV5-4 and TRBJ2-4): ETGVTQSPTHLIKTRGQQVTLRCSSQSGHNTVSWYQQALGQGPQFIFQYYREEENGRGNFPPRFSGLQFPNYSSELNVNALELDDSALYLCASSLVLAGGYGNIQYFGAGTRLSVL.

This clonotype has only a few counts. The chain recombines TRBV25-1 with TRBJ1-5; no firm D call. This CDR3 is 11 amino acids long. CDR1 MGHDK and CDR2 SYGVNS come from the germline V gene. V was shortened by 10 bases and J by 5 bases, with 9 bases between the two germline ends. The CDR3 protein is CANGPYQPQHF. Written as DNA, the CDR3 is TGTGCCAACGGTCCCTATCAGCCCCAGCATTTT.

The J gene is TRBJ2-5, the V gene TRBV6-2 or TRBV6-3; a weak D match, TRBD2 (7 bases). CDR1 MNHEY and CDR2 SVGEGT come from the germline V gene. The CDR3 is 15 amino acids. V shed 3 bases and J shed 6 bases, with 17 bases lying between them. CDR3 loop: CASSYGGGRSKTQYF. DNA for the CDR3: TGTGCCAGCAGTTATGGGGGGGGCCGGTCGAAGACCCAGTACTTC.

Concerning this clonotype: The junction departs from germline at one end; a sequencing error may be responsible. The chain combines TRBV7-3 with TRBJ2-2; TRBD2 matches 13 bases. The germline gives CDR1 SGHTA, CDR2 FQGTGA. The CDR3 totals 19 residues. CDR3 residues: CASWAPGLAGFRRSGELSF. The CDR3 bases are TGTGCCAGCTGGGCACCGGGACTAGCGGGGTTTCGGCGGAGCGGGGAGCTGTCTTTT. The entire variable domain, with the rest obtained from reference TRBV7-3 and TRBJ2-2, is as follows: GAGVSQTPSNKVTEKGKYVELRCDPISGHTALYWYRQSLGQGPEFLIYFQGTGAADDSGLPNDRFFAVRPEGSVSTLKIQRTERGDSAVYLCASWAPGLAGFRRSGELSFGEGSRLTVL.

The chain combines TRBV11-2 with TRBJ1-2; TRBD1 is a possible D gene (5 bases). Germline CDR1 reads SGHAT; CDR2 reads FQNNGV. This CDR3 is 15 amino acids long. V lost 5 bases and J 4 bases, leaving 17 bases between the germline ends. The CDR3 region is CASSPGGVSTYGYTF. Here the CDR3 DNA reads TGTGCCAGCAGCCCGGGGGGGGTCAGCACCTATGGCTACACCTTC.

This clonotype was seen a few times. The V call is TRBV5-1, the J call TRBJ2-2; the D is unclear. This CDR3 contains 15 residues. Germline assignment: CDR1 SGHRS and CDR2 YFSETQ. Trimming shortened V by 4 bases and J by 6 bases, and 16 bases separated the two germline ends. Here the CDR3 DNA reads TGCGCCAGCAGCCCGATGGAGAGTGTTGCCGGGGAGCTGTTTTTT. Its protein product is CASSPMESVAGELFF.

The rearrangement links TRBV24-1 to TRBJ1-4, with TRBD1 matching 7 bases. Germline V gene data show CDR1 as KGHDR and CDR2 as SFDVKD. The V and J ends lost 3 bases and 7 bases, in that order; junction bases with no gene match: 10. The CDR3 is made up of 16 amino acids. Here the CDR3 DNA reads TGTGCCACCAGTGATACGCCAGGGGGAGGCATTGAAAAACTGTTTTTT. Its translation: CATSDTPGGGIEKLFF.

This clonotype was counted a few times. The rearrangement joins TRBV4-1 to TRBJ2-5; D remains unclear. Germline lookup yields CDR1 MGHRA and CDR2 YSYEKL. The CDR3 contains 12 residues. V lost 1 base to trimming and J lost 7 bases, with 7 bases between them. The CDR3: CASSQALGTQYF. The CDR3 region has the DNA TGCGCCAGCAGCCAAGCCCTAGGGACCCAGTACTTC.

In this sample, this clonotype turned up a few times. CDR3 protein: CASSQDGTSGGHPAIYEQYF. For the CDR3, the DNA is TGTGCCAGCAGCCAAGATGGGACTAGCGGGGGGCACCCTGCTATATACGAGCAGTACTTC. The chain carries TRBV3-1 and TRBJ2-5, with 15 bases that match TRBD2. With the DNA end fitting TRBJ2-7 better, the J assignment may be wrong. Germline CDR1 is LGHDT and CDR2 is YNNKEL (reference sequence). The CDR3 totals 20 residues.

The chain combines TRBV7-9 with TRBJ1-2, with 7 bases matching TRBD1. This CDR3 has 17 amino acids. Per germline, CDR1 SEHNR and CDR2 FQNEAQ (reference sequence). V was pared by 3 bases and J by 4 bases, with 14 bases of the junction left unmatched. This CDR3 reads CASSLAQTGRNAYGYTF. CDR3 DNA sequence: TGTGCCAGCAGCTTGGCCCAGACAGGGCGCAATGCCTATGGCTACACCTTC.

CDR3 DNA sequence: TGTGCCAGCAGTTGGAGCAGGGAAGGTAATTCACCCCTCCACTTT. Protein product: CASSWSREGNSPLHF. The chain recombines TRBV27 with TRBJ1-6; D may be TRBD1 (5 bases). V lost 4 bases, J lost 6 bases, and 13 bases lay in between. The CDR3 extends over 15 amino acids. The V gene's germline CDR1 is MNHEY and CDR2 SMNVEV (reference sequence).

There are a few counts of this clonotype. This chain links TRBV6-5 with TRBJ2-7; 9 nucleotides match TRBD1. The CDR3 is 14 amino acids. The junction had 7 bases not matched to a gene; V was cut back by 8 bases and J by 2 bases. Germline V gene sequence: CDR1 MNHEY, CDR2 SVGAGI. CDR3 coding DNA: TGTGCCAGCCGTCAGGGACAGGGTGCCTACGAGCAGTACTTC. Its protein product is CASRQGQGAYEQYF.

This clonotype has more than one count but fewer than ten. This chain links TRBV12-3 or TRBV12-4 with TRBJ1-1; D ambiguous. Deletions cut 6 bases from V and 4 bases from J, with 6 bases between. This CDR3 has 11 amino acids. For the CDR3, the DNA is TGTGCCAGCAGGCTCTCCACTGAAGCTTTCTTT. This sequence encodes CASRLSTEAFF.

This chain joins TRBV9 and TRBJ1-2, with 7 bases lining up with TRBD1. With 0 bases clipped from V and 4 bases from J, the junction kept 6 bases outside the gene matches. This CDR3 has 15 residues. The germline V gene has CDR1 SGDLS and CDR2 YYNGEE. CDR3 bases: TGTGCCAGCAGCGTAGCCAAGACAGGGATCTATGGCTACACCTTC. This codes for CASSVAKTGIYGYTF.

The V and J genes are TRBV24-1 and TRBJ2-3; D is ambiguous. The germline V and J ends were trimmed by 0 bases and 6 bases, with 9 bases remaining between them. CDR3 length equals 14 residues. From germline, CDR1 is KGHDR and CDR2 SFDVKD. The CDR3 is CATSDLGRTDTQYF. CDR3 in DNA: TGTGCCACCAGTGATTTGGGCAGGACCGATACGCAGTATTTT.

The chain recombines TRBV20-1 with TRBJ2-7; maybe TRBD2 (6 bases). The V and J ends lost 2 bases and 3 bases respectively, with 14 bases between them. This CDR3 has 14 residues. Germline V gene lookup returns CDR1 DFQATT and CDR2 SNEGSKA (reference sequence). The DNA of the CDR3 is TGCAGTGCTAGAAGAATCTCCGGGGGCTACGAGCAGTACTTC. It is translated as CSARRISGGYEQYF.

This clonotype was counted a few times. The DNA for the CDR3 is TGTGCCAGCAGTCCCAACGGTCTCACGCGCGAGCAGTACTTC. It is translated as CASSPNGLTREQYF. J is TRBJ2-7 and V is TRBV12-3 or TRBV12-4; D is ambiguous. V lost 5 bases and J 6 bases, leaving 17 bases between the germline ends. CDR3 length: 14 amino acids.

The chain links TRBV29-1 to TRBJ2-5; D unresolved. The CDR3 runs to 13 residues. The germline V and J ends were trimmed by 3 bases and 1 base, with 9 bases remaining between them. Germline CDR1 SQVTM, CDR2 ANQGSEA. CDR3 amino acids: CSVDGSLQETQYF. The CDR3 nucleotides are TGCAGCGTTGACGGCAGTCTCCAAGAGACCCAGTACTTC.